This record concerns one T cell receptor beta chain sequence. This clonotype appeared once. Its antigen is not yet known. Germline is not matched at one junction end, which may reflect a read error. This entry comes from a study of tumor and adjacent non-tumor tissue in lung cancer listed by TCRdb under 2018. About the investigation overall: The cohort included 12 adenocarcinoma, 2 squamous cell carcinoma and 1 small cell lung cancer patients. The roughly 15 enrolled patients, of whom around ten were men and 5 were women, were aged about 30 to 80 years and were diagnosed with TNM stage I to III disease. TCRbeta CDR3 sequencing was performed on 30 to 35 paired specimens, with one tumor sample and one normal lung sample collected per patient. The study compared bulk TCRbeta repertoires between lung tumor tissue and matched distant non-tumor lung tissue from 15 lung cancer patients. Sequencing generated a total of 125,075,908 productive TCRbeta reads, averaging around 4.2 million reads per sample.

Based on the germline V gene, the CDR1 and CDR2 sequences are MGHRA and YSYEKL. The CDR3 measures 19 amino acids from cysteine to phenylalanine. Solely the CDR3 DNA is kept, with 57 bases framed from the first base. RNA was isolated from bulk unsorted tissue, and RNA quality was assessed with a NanoDrop ND-1000 and an Agilent 2100. Newly diagnosed lung cancer patients without prior chemotherapy who had been admitted for thoracic surgery in China between August and November 2014 were enrolled as donors. Patients who had received previous radiotherapy or chemotherapy, or who had another concurrent cancer, were excluded from the study. Surgical tissue pieces of about 1-2.1 cm3 were preserved in RNAlater solution and were kept at -80 degrees C until use. The study at large found these results: Peripheral blood was not sequenced, so blood TCRbeta repertoires were not examined in the lung cancer patients of the study. Neither the sequencing platform nor unique molecular identifiers are named or mentioned anywhere in the methods. TCR diversity was significantly higher in younger patients, and higher tumor TCR diversity was associated with shorter overall and disease-free survival. The cohort had only 15 or so patients, and the authors noted that larger samples and more detailed clinical data are needed. A significantly larger cumulative share of the repertoire was made up by the top 100 clones in normal lung than in tumor tissue. Tumor tissue showed significantly greater TCR diversity (inverse Simpson) than normal lung tissue (approximately 400 vs 170, P = 0.0075, Mann-Whitney U test).

Libraries were built with multiplex PCR. The instrument was an Illumina HiSeq 2500. TCRbeta libraries were built by three rounds of nested PCR using primers (Table S4), following protocols modified from ARM-PCR. PCR products of 200-500 bp were gel-excised and purified with the QIAquick gel extraction kit before sequencing. As for how the authors treated the data: Trimmomatic was used to clean the reads, FLASH merged the cleaned reads into complete CDR3 sequences, and MiTCR assigned the sequences to V(D)J germline segments. Clonal diversity was computed as the inverse Simpson's index with VDJtools. In-frame sequences lacking a premature stop codon were counted as productive reads. TCRdb handled the public reads itself, with Q25 trimming in fastp and clone calling in MiXCR, and kept productive beta chains. Merged by CDR3 protein, the rows form single entries marked with the most common genes and DNA. The V and J calls come from TCRdb's annotation, not from the publication. This sample lists over 110,000 distinct CDR3 sequences; roughly 66% were detected once. Of the sample, about 18% is held by the ten largest clones.

The TCR originated in a man aged 60 to 69 with small cell lung cancer. Sequencing was performed on lung tumor tissue. The chain couples TRBV4-1 to TRBJ2-7, with the D segment identity uncertain. In nucleotides, the sequence is TGCGCCAGGAGCCCAAAGGGAATAGTGGGATTGAGGAGCTCCTACGAGCAGTACTTC. It translates as CARSPKGIVGLRSSYEQYF.